This T cell receptor (beta chain) came from a study of a mutant IDH1 vaccine in newly diagnosed glioma. Study background: Most had both radiotherapy and temozolomide beforehand; others had only one. Overall study results and limits: Pseudoprogression looked unconnected to shifts in top peripheral T cell clonotypes. Overall, about 93% of patients had vaccine-induced immune responses.

Comment on this clone: Its specificity is not known.

Sequencing was performed with immunoSEQ multiplex PCR; in TCRdb, only in-frame clones are kept and a portion is missing. This table has 35,000 to 40,000 clones, roughly 89% appearing once. Documented time point: week 11, during vaccination. A single vaccine dose contained 300 ug of mutant IDH1 20-mer peptide, and topical imiquimod was used with it. Donor diagnoses consisted of new WHO grade 3 or 4 IDH1-mutant, ATRX-lost astrocytomas. V lost 4 bases and J 6 bases, leaving 16 bases between the germline ends. The CDR3 length is 14 residues. In germline, CDR1 is MGHRA, CDR2 YSYEKL. The sequence was obtained from a man aged 40-50 years with glioma. This sample comprised PBMCs, obtained from a glioma patient whose treatment included an IDH1 peptide vaccine. The chain links TRBV4-1 to TRBJ2-7, with no clear D. This CDR3 is CASSLQLGLREQYF. The CDR3 nucleotides read TGCGCCAGCAGCCTACAGTTGGGGTTACGCGAGCAGTACTTC.